The 23 T cell receptor beta chains reported below all come from one sample, sequenced in a study of blood T cell repertoires in COVID-19. Data came from immunoSEQ multiplex PCR; TCRdb stores just in-frame clones and leaves some out. The repertoire includes more than 80,000 clones, approximately 86% of them detected once, and over 1.5% sits in the top ten. Sequences were obtained from peripheral blood. The receptors were gathered from a man older than 75 with acute or convalescent COVID-19.

The chain combines TRBV5-1 with TRBJ2-5, with TRBD2 identical over 12 bases. V gave up 4 bases and J gave up 4 bases; unmatched junction bases: 5. The germline CDR1 and CDR2 sequences are SGHRS and YFSETQ. This CDR3 spans 15 amino acids. The CDR3 reads CASSPTTSGGETQYF. CDR3 bases: TGCGCCAGCAGCCCAACGACTAGCGGGGGAGAGACCCAGTACTTC.

The chain is built from TRBV5-1 and TRBJ1-4; 9 bases fit TRBD1. Germline V CDR1 and CDR2: SGHRS, YFSETQ. The CDR3 is 15 amino acids. V gave up 4 bases and J gave up 5 bases; unmatched junction bases: 6. Here the CDR3 DNA reads TGCGCCAGCAGCGAGGGACAGGGAAGAAATGAAAAACTGTTTTTT. Amino acids: CASSEGQGRNEKLFF.

The rearrangement joins TRBV28 to TRBJ1-2, with D possibly being TRBD1 (5 bases). CDR3 length: 15 residues. The ends were cut back, 5 bases at V and 4 bases at J, with 17 bases in the middle. The V gene's germline CDR1 is MDHEN and CDR2 SYDVKM. The CDR3 DNA reads as TGTGCCAGCAGTGCTAGCGGGGGGGGTCTCTATGGCTACACCTTC. The encoded protein is CASSASGGGLYGYTF.

This chain uses TRBV29-1 with TRBJ2-7; unclear D gene. The CDR3 length is 10 residues. V was cut by 7 bases and J by 4 bases, with 8 bases left in between. In germline, CDR1 is SQVTM, CDR2 ANQGSEA. The CDR3 DNA follows: TGCAGCGCGGCGGTTTACGAGCAGTACTTC. It yields the protein CSAAVYEQYF.

The CDR3 DNA is TGCGCCAGCAGCTTGGACGGGAGAGGGCACAATGAGCAGTTCTTC. This translates into CASSLDGRGHNEQFF. The genes are TRBV5-1 and TRBJ2-1; possible D gene TRBD2, 6 bases. V shed 0 bases and J shed 5 bases, with 12 bases lying between them. This CDR3 comprises 15 residues. CDR1 and CDR2 (germline): SGHRS, YFSETQ.

The rearrangement links TRBV19 to TRBJ1-4; tentatively, D is TRBD1 (5 bases). V was trimmed by 4 bases and J by 4 bases, leaving 16 bases between them. The CDR3 is made up of 16 amino acids. The V gene's germline CDR1 is LNHDA and CDR2 SQIVND (reference sequence). This chain's CDR3 is CASSTPGRALNEKLFF. Written as DNA, the CDR3 is TGTGCCAGTAGTACGCCAGGCAGGGCTCTTAATGAAAAACTGTTTTTT.

The J gene is TRBJ2-2, the V gene TRBV28; 7 bases line up with TRBD2. The CDR3 has 14 residues. After removal of 6 bases from V and 2 bases from J, the junction contained 3 bases not matched to a gene. CDR1 and CDR2 (germline): MDHEN, SYDVKM. The CDR3 DNA reads TGTGCCAGCAGGGGGGGGTTAAACACCGGGGAGCTGTTTTTT. This gives the protein CASRGGLNTGELFF.

The chain employs TRBV23-1 and TRBJ1-5, with 9 bases identical to TRBD1. TRBV23-1 is noted as an ORF with a role that remains uncertain. This CDR3 region has 22 residues. V shed 0 bases, J shed 3 bases, and the junction held 21 bases outside the gene matches. For the CDR3, the DNA is TGCGCCAGCAGTCAATCCAAGGACAGGGGTAGCATCCGGGTTGGATTCAATCAGCCCCAGCATTTT. Its protein product is CASSQSKDRGSIRVGFNQPQHF.

V is TRBV19 and J is TRBJ1-2, with D perhaps matching TRBD1 (6 bases). CDR3 size: 16 residues. The V and J ends lost 2 bases and 5 bases respectively, with 18 bases between them. Germline V CDR1 and CDR2: LNHDA, SQIVND (reference sequence). CDR3 bases: TGTGCCAGTAGTATAAGCGGGGGCGGCCTTCGGTATGGCTACACCTTC. As protein: CASSISGGGLRYGYTF.

In this sample, this clone turned up once. This rearrangement joins TRBV7-8 to TRBJ1-2; 8 bases line up with TRBD1. Germline trimming cut 6 bases from V and 4 bases from J; bases unmatched to any gene: 7. Germline V CDR1 and CDR2: SGHVS, FQNEAQ. This CDR3 comprises 14 residues. CDR3 DNA sequence: TGTGCCAGCAGTTCGGACAGGGCAGCCTATGGCTACACCTTC. Residues: CASSSDRAAYGYTF. Full variable domain (rest looked up from reference TRBV7-8 and TRBJ1-2): GAGVSQSPRYKVAKRGQDVALRCDPISGHVSLFWYQQALGQGPEFLTYFQNEAQLDKSGLPSDRFFAERPEGSVSTLKIQRTQQEDSAVYLCASSSDRAAYGYTFGSGTRLTVV.

The genes are TRBV15 and TRBJ1-6, with D perhaps matching TRBD1 (6 bases). Germline loops: CDR1 LNHNV, CDR2 YYDKDF (reference sequence). This CDR3 has 17 residues. Trimming shortened V by 0 bases and J by 6 bases, and 15 bases separated the two germline ends. In DNA, the CDR3 is TGTGCCACCAGCAGAGATATGCTCGGACAGTTTAATTCACCCCTCCACTTT. Its translation is CATSRDMLGQFNSPLHF. Full variable domain (missing parts from reference TRBV15 and TRBJ1-6): DAMVIQNPRYQVTQFGKPVTLSCSQTLNHNVMYWYQQKSSQAPKLLFHYYDKDFNNEADTPDNFQSRRPNTSFCFLDIRSPGLGDTAMYLCATSRDMLGQFNSPLHFGNGTRLTVT.

CDR3: CASSHDKYYGYTF. The CDR3 DNA sequence: TGTGCCAGCAGTCACGACAAGTACTATGGCTACACCTTC. The gene calls are TRBV6-2 or TRBV6-3 and TRBJ1-2, with no clear D. Per the germline V gene, CDR1 is MNHEY and CDR2 is SVGEGT. V was cut by 5 bases and J by 3 bases, with 10 bases left in between. CDR3 size: 13 residues.

V usage is TRBV19 and J usage is TRBJ2-5; tentative D call: TRBD2 (6 bases). This CDR3 comprises 13 residues. The germline V gene encodes CDR1 LNHDA and CDR2 SQIVND (reference sequence). V lost 10 bases and J lost 1, with 13 bases in between. The CDR3 sequence: CATRQRVQETQYF. In DNA form, the CDR3 reads TGTGCCACCCGACAGCGGGTCCAAGAGACCCAGTACTTC. The full variable domain, completed using reference TRBV19 and TRBJ2-5, is DGGITQSPKYLFRKEGQNVTLSCEQNLNHDAMYWYRQDPGQGLRLIYYSQIVNDFQKGDIAEGYSVSREKKESFPLTVTSAQKNPTAFYLCATRQRVQETQYFGPGTRLLVL.

In its sample, this clone was seen once. The J gene is TRBJ2-3, the V gene TRBV19; 12 nucleotides line up with TRBD2. CDR1 and CDR2 from the germline V gene are LNHDA and SQIVND (reference sequence). CDR3 length: 15 amino acids. The J segment lost 6 bases and the V segment lost 4 bases, leaving 5 bases of the junction unmatched. The DNA for the CDR3 is TGTGCCAGTAGTACCGGACTAGCGGGACAGGATACGCAGTATTTT. Its protein product is CASSTGLAGQDTQYF.

The chain has TRBV18 and TRBJ2-3; D possibly corresponds to TRBD2 (5 bases). V lost 2 bases and J 0 bases, leaving 9 bases between the germline ends. This CDR3 spans 15 amino acids. In germline, CDR1 is KGHSH, CDR2 LQKENI. The chain's CDR3 is CASSPVGASTDTQYF. CDR3 sequence (DNA): TGTGCCAGCTCACCAGTGGGAGCCAGCACAGATACGCAGTATTTT.

This rearrangement joins TRBV28 to TRBJ1-4; the D gene is possibly TRBD1 (6 bases). This CDR3 has 14 amino acids. Trimming removed 5 bases from V and 4 bases from J, with 11 bases in between. CDR1 is MDHEN, CDR2 SYDVKM, per germline. CDR3 bases: TGTGCCAGCAGTCAACAGGGCTATAATGAAAAACTGTTTTTT. It is translated as CASSQQGYNEKLFF.

A few counts support this clone. The chain joins TRBV6-6 to TRBJ1-4; D remains ambiguous. This CDR3 has 11 amino acids. V was trimmed by 6 bases and J by 9 bases, leaving 8 bases between them. Germline CDR1 is MNHNY and CDR2 is SVGAGI (reference sequence). CDR3: CASSPQKKLFF. The CDR3 coding sequence is TGTGCCAGCAGCCCACAGAAAAAACTGTTTTTT.

V and J are TRBV18 and TRBJ1-1; 9 bases match TRBD1. Germline V gene data show CDR1 as KGHSH and CDR2 as LQKENI. The CDR3 is 14 residues long. V lost 3 bases and J lost 5; bases outside the gene matches: 4. CDR3 coding DNA: TGTGCCAGCTCACCCAGGGGACAGGGAACTGAAGCTTTCTTT. Protein sequence: CASSPRGQGTEAFF.

V is TRBV24-1 and J is TRBJ2-1, with 10 positions matching TRBD2. This CDR3 spans 17 amino acids. V was clipped by 3 bases and J by 5 bases; unmatched bases: 9. Germline CDR1 KGHDR, CDR2 SFDVKD. As DNA, the CDR3 is TGTGCCACCAGTGATCGCCTAGCGGGAGTCAATCACAATGAGCAGTTCTTC. As protein: CATSDRLAGVNHNEQFF.

The gene calls are TRBV14 and TRBJ1-6; no reliable D call. With 1 base removed from V and 8 bases from J, the gap between germline ends came to 6 bases. The germline CDR1 and CDR2 sequences are SGHDN and FVKESK. This CDR3 is built from 13 residues. CDR3 protein: CASSQAFYSPLHF. The CDR3 DNA sequence: TGTGCCAGCAGCCAAGCTTTTTATTCACCCCTCCACTTT. Drawing the rest from reference TRBV14 and TRBJ1-6, the complete variable domain is EAGVTQFPSHSVIEKGQTVTLRCDPISGHDNLYWYRRVMGKEIKFLLHFVKESKQDESGMPNNRFLAERTGGTYSTLKVQPAELEDSGVYFCASSQAFYSPLHFGNGTRLTVT.

The chain recombines TRBV27 with TRBJ1-5, with unresolved D. Germline CDR1 and CDR2: MNHEY and SMNVEV (reference sequence). The CDR3 is 13 residues long. V was clipped by 6 bases and J by 3 bases, with 9 bases between them. The CDR3 nucleotides are TGTGCCAGCAGAATGTGGGCCAATCAGCCCCAGCATTTT. Protein: CASRMWANQPQHF.

The gene calls are TRBV11-2 and TRBJ2-1; D gene ambiguous. Germline lookup yields CDR1 SGHAT and CDR2 FQNNGV. The CDR3 contains 16 residues. The V and J ends lost 1 base and 4 bases respectively, with 14 bases between them. The CDR3 DNA is TGTGCCAGCAGCTTAGCCGGCGGTGTTCTTTACAATGAGCAGTTCTTC. This encodes CASSLAGGVLYNEQFF.

V gene TRBV28 combines with J gene TRBJ2-1, with TRBD2 matching over 9 bases. Germline V gene sequence: CDR1 MDHEN, CDR2 SYDVKM. J gave up 6 bases and V 1 base, and 7 bases lay outside the gene matches. The CDR3 consists of 16 residues. The CDR3 loop is CASSLLGREGTNEQFF. The CDR3 DNA reads as TGTGCCAGCAGTTTATTAGGGCGGGAGGGAACCAATGAGCAGTTCTTC. Variable domain in full (rest from reference TRBV28 and TRBJ2-1): DVKVTQSSRYLVKRTGEKVFLECVQDMDHENMFWYRQDPGLGLRLIYFSYDVKMKEKGDIPEGYSVSREKKERFSLILESASTNQTSMYLCASSLLGREGTNEQFFGPGTRLTVL.